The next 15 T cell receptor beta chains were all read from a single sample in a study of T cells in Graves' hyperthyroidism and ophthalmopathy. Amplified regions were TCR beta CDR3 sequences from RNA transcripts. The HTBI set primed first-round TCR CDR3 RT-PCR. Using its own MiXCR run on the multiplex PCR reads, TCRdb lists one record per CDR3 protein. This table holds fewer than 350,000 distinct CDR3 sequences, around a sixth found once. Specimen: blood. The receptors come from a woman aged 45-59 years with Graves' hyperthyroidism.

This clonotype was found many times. The CDR3 is CASSPGTGMNNEQFF. For the CDR3, the DNA is TGTGCCAGCTCACCCGGGACAGGGATGAACAATGAGCAGTTCTTC. V is TRBV18 and J is TRBJ2-1, with 9 bases lining up with TRBD1. The V gene's germline CDR1 is KGHSH and CDR2 LQKENI. This CDR3 is 15 amino acids long. Unmatched junction bases numbered 5, after V lost 3 bases and J lost 5 bases. The variable domain in full, with the rest retrieved from reference TRBV18 and TRBJ2-1, is NAGVMQNPRHLVRRRGQEARLRCSPMKGHSHVYWYRQLPEEGLKFMVYLQKENIIDESGMPKERFSAEFPKEGPSILRIQQVVRGDSAAYFCASSPGTGMNNEQFFGPGTRLTVL.

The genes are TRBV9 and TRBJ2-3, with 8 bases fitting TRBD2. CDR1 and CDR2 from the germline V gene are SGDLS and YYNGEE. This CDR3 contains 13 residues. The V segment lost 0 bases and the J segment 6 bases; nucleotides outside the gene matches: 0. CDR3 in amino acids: CASSVVAGDTQYF. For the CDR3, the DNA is TGTGCCAGCAGCGTAGTAGCGGGGGATACGCAGTATTTT.

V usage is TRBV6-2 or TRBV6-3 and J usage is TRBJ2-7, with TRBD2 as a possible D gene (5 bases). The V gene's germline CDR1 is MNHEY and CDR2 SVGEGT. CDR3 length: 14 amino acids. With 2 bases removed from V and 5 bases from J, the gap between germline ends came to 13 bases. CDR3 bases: TGTGCCAGCAGTTACCAACGGGGTTGGCACGAGCAGTACTTC. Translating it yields CASSYQRGWHEQYF.

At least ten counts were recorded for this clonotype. CDR3 amino acids: CASSYYVGTGLGTEAFF. In nucleotides, the CDR3 is TGTGCCAGCAGTTACTACGTGGGCACAGGGCTAGGGACTGAAGCTTTCTTT. This chain uses TRBV6-5 with TRBJ1-1, with D possibly TRBD1 on 6 matching bases. The CDR3 has 17 residues. Germline CDR1 reads MNHEY; CDR2 reads SVGAGI. Trimming pared 1 base from V and 5 bases from J, leaving 20 bases between.

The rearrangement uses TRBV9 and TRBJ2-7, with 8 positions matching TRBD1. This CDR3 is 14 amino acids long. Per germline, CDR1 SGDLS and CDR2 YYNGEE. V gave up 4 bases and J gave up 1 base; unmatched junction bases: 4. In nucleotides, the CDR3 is TGTGCCAGCAGCACAGACAGGGGATCCTACGAGCAGTACGTC. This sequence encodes CASSTDRGSYEQYV.

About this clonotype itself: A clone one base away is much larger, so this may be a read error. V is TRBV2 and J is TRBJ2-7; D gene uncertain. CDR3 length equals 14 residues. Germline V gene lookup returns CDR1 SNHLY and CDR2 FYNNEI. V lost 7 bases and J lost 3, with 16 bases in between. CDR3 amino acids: CASKRSGTGYEQYF. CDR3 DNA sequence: TGTGCCAGCAAAAGGTCCGGAACGGGCTACGAGCAGTACTTC.

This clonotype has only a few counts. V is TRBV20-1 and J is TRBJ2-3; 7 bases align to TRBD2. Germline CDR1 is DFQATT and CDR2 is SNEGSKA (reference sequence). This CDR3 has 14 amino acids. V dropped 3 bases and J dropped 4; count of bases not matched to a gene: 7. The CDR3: CSASSGPGADTQYF. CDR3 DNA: TGCAGTGCTAGTAGCGGGCCGGGGGCAGATACGCAGTATTTT.

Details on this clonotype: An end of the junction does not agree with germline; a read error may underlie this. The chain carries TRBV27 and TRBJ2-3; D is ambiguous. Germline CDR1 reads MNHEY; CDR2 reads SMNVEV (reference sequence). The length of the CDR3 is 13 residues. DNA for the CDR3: TGTGCCTGCAGTACGTTTGGTCTAGATACGCAGTATTTT. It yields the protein CACSTFGLDTQYF.

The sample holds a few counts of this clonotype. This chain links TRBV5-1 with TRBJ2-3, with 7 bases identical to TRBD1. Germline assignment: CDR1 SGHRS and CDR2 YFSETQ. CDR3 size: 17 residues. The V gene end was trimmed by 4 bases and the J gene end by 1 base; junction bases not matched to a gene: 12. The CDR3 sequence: CASSPGQRAMGTDTQYF. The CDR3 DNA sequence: TGCGCCAGCAGCCCGGGACAGCGCGCGATGGGCACAGATACGCAGTATTTT. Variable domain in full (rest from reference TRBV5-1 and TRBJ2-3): KAGVTQTPRYLIKTRGQQVTLSCSPISGHRSVSWYQQTPGQGLQFLFEYFSETQRNKGNFPGRFSGRQFSNSRSEMNVSTLELGDSALYLCASSPGQRAMGTDTQYFGPGTRLTVL.

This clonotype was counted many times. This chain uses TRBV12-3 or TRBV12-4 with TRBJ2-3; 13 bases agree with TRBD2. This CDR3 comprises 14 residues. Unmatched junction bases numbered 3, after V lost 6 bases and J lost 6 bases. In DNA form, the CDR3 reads TGTGCCAGCAGAATGACTAGCGGGAGGGATACGCAGTATTTT. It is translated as CASRMTSGRDTQYF.

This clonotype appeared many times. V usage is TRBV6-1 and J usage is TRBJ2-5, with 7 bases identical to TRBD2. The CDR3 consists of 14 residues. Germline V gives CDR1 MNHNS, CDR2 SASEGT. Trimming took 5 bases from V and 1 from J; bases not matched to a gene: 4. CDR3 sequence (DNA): TGTGCCAGCAGTCCTAGCGGTAGCCAAGAGACCCAGTACTTC. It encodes CASSPSGSQETQYF.

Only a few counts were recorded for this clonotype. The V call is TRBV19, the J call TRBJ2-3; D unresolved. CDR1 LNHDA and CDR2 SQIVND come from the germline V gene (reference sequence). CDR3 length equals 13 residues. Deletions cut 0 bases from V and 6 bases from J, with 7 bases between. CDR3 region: CASSIDPSDTQYF. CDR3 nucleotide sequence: TGTGCCAGTAGTATAGACCCTTCCGATACGCAGTATTTT.

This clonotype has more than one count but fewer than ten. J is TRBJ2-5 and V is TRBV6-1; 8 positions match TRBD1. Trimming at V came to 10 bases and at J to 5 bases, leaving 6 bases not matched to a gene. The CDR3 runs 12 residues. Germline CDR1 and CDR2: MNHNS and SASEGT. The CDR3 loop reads CATTDRVETQYF. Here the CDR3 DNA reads TGTGCCACCACGGACAGGGTTGAGACCCAGTACTTC.

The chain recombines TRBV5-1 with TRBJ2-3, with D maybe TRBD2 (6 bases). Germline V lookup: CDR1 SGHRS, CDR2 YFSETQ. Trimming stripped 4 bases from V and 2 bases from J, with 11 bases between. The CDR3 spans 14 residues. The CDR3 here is CASSTGLPTDTQYF. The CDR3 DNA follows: TGCGCCAGCAGCACGGGACTCCCCACAGATACGCAGTATTTT.

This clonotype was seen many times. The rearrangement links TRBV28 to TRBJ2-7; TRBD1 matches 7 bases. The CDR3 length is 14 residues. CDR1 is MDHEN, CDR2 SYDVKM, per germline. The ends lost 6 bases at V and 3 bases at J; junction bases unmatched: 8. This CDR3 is CASRRQGAFYEQYF. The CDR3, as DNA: TGTGCCAGCAGGAGACAGGGCGCATTCTACGAGCAGTACTTC.